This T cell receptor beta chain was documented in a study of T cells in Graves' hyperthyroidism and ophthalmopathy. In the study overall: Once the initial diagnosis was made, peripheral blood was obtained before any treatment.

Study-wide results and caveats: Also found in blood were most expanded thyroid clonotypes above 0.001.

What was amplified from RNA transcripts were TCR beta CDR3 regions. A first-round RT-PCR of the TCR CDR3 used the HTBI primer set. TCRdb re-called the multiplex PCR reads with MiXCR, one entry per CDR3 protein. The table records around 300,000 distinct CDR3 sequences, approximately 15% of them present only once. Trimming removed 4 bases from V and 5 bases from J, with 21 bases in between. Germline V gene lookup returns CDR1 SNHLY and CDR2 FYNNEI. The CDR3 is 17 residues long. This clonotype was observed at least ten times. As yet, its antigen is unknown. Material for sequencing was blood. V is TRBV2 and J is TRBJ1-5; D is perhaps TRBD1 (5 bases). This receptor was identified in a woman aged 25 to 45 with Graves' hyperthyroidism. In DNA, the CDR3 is TGTGCCAGCAGTGTAACCTGGGACTTCCAAGACGATCAGCCCCAGCATTTT. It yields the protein CASSVTWDFQDDQPQHF. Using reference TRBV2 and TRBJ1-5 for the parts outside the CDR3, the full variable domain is EPEVTQTPSHQVTQMGQEVILRCVPISNHLYFYWYRQILGQKVEFLVSFYNNEISEKSEIFDDQFSVERPDGSNFTLKIRSTKLEDSAMYFCASSVTWDFQDDQPQHFGDGTRLSIL.